This T cell receptor beta chain was profiled in a study of T-cell reconstitution after alpha-beta-depleted transplantation in children (TCRdb year 2016). As for the study more broadly: Using TCR repertoire profiling, the study quantitatively followed how T-cell immune reconstitution unfolded in children after TCRalphabeta/CD19-depleted allogeneic hematopoietic cell transplantation.

Library prep was done by PCR. The reads were generated on an Illumina HiSeq 2500. TCR libraries were prepared with molecular barcoding, using unique molecular identifiers to normalize TCRbeta repertoire quantification. TCRdb's own reprocessing of the public reads used fastp at Q25 and MiXCR and kept productive beta chains. Each entry merges the rows of one CDR3 protein and shows their most common DNA and genes. For this sample the table gives some 110,000 distinct CDR3 sequences, of which over 9% were detected only once. Less than 40% of the sample rests with the top ten. A note on this clonotype: Its antigen is still unknown. No base-level quality is on record; no much larger clone is a single base apart.

V and J are truncated by 6 bases and 2 bases respectively, leaving an intervening sequence of 14 bases. Counted from cysteine to phenylalanine, this CDR3 has 14 amino acids. Of the read, only the CDR3 DNA is kept; its 42 bases are in frame from base 1. Per the germline V gene (reference sequence), DFQATT is the CDR1 and SNEGSKA is the CDR2. Summary of the overall study and its limitations: Hyperexpanded clone frequencies declined over subsequent months; after one year, T-cell counts and TCRbeta diversity were mostly attributed to newly produced T cells. The apparently early alphabetaT-cell count recovery about two months after transplant was reportedly dependent on only several hundred rapidly expanded clones derived from non-depleted graft cells. In some patients, the high TCRbeta diversity seen at day 60 was put down to recipient T cells and intrathymic progenitors that had survived conditioning.

Taken with the paper, the label for treatment or condition translates to: allogeneic hematopoietic cell transplantation with graft depleted of TCRalphabeta T cells and CD19 B cells. TCRalphabeta/CD19-depleted allogeneic hematopoietic cell grafts were given to the transplant recipients, all of whom were children. The sequence links TRBV20-1 to TRBJ1-5; the D gene is possibly TRBD1, with 5 bases matching. Sequenced here: PBMCs, sampled before TCRalphabeta/CD19-depleted stem cell transplant. The receptor was isolated from a boy aged 2 to 10 with acute lymphoblastic leukemia, due to receive a stem cell transplant. For the CDR3, the sequence is CSAKTEDGNQPQHF. The DNA reads TGCAGTGCAAAGACAGAGGACGGCAATCAGCCCCAGCATTTT.